This T cell receptor (beta chain) was identified during a study of monozygotic twins with cystic fibrosis. TCRdb's copy holds only in-frame clones and misses some; the assay was immunoSEQ multiplex PCR. The sample consists of approximately 25,000 clones, more than 85% of them appearing once. Deletions cut 1 base from V and 7 bases from J, with 6 bases between. Looked up from germline, CDR1 is SGDLS and CDR2 is YYNGEE. The CDR3 has 12 amino acids. The sample comprised blood. This TCR derives from a girl aged 2 to 10 with cystic fibrosis. The chain links TRBV9 to TRBJ2-1; no clear D gene. CDR3 nucleotides: TGTGCCAGCAGCGTATTGGGTAATGAGCAGTTCTTC. Its protein product is CASSVLGNEQFF.